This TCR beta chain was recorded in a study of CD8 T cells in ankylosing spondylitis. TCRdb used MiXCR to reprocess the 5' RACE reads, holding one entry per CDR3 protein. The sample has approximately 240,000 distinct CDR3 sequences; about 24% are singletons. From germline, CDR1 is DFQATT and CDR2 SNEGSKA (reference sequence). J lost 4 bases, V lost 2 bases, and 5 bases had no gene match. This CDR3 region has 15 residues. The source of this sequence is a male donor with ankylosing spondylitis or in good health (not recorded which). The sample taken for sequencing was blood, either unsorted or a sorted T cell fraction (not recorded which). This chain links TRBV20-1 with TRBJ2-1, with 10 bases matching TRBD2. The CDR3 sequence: CSARKISGGYNEQFF. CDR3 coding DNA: TGCAGTGCTAGAAAAATTAGCGGGGGGTACAATGAGCAGTTCTTC.